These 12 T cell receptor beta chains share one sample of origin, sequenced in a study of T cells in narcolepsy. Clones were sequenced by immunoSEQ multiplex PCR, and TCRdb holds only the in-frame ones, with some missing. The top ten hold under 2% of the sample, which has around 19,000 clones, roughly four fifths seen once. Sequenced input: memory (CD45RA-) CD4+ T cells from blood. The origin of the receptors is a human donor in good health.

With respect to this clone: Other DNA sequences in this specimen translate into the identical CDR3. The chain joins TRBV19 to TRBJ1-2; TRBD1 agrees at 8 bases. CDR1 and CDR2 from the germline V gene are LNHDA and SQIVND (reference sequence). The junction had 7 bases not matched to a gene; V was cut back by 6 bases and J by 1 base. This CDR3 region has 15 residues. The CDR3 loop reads CASRTGAPFNYGYTF. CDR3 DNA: TGTGCCAGTAGGACAGGGGCACCTTTTAACTATGGCTACACCTTC.

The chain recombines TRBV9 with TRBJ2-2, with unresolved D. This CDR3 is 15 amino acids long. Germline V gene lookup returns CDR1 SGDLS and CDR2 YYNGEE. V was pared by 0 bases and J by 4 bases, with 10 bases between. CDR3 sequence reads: CASSVDGVGTGELFF. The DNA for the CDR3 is TGTGCCAGCAGCGTAGATGGGGTTGGCACCGGGGAGCTGTTTTTT.

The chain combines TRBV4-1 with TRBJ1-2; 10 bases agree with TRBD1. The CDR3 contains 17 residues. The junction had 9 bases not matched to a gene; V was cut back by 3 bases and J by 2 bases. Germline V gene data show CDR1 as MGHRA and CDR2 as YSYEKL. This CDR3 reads CASSHFDRGRTNYGYTF. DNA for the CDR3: TGCGCCAGCAGCCATTTTGACAGGGGGCGAACCAACTATGGCTACACCTTC.

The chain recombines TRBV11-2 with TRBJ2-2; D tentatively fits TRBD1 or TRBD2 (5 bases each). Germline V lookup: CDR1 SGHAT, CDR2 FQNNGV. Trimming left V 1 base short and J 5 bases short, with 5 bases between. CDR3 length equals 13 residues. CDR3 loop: CASSLGGTGELFF. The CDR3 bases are TGTGCCAGCAGCTTAGGGGGGACCGGGGAGCTGTTTTTT.

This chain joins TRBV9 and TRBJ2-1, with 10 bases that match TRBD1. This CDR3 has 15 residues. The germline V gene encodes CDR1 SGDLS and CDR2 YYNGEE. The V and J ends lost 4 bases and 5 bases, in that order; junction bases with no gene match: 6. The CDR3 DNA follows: TGTGCCAGCAGCCCGGGACAGGGGTTAAACAATGAGCAGTTCTTC. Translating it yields CASSPGQGLNNEQFF.

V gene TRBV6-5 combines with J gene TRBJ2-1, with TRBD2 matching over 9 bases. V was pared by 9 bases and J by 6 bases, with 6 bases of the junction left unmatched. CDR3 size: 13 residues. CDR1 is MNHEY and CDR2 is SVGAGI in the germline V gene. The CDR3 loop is CARPGTSFNEQFF. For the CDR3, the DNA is TGTGCCAGACCCGGGACTAGCTTCAATGAGCAGTTCTTC.

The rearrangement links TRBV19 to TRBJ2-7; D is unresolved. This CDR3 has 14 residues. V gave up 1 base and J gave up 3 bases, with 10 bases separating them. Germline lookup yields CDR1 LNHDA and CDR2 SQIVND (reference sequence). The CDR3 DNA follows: TGTGCCAGTAGTATAGGAATTCAGATCTACGAGCAGTACTTC. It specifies CASSIGIQIYEQYF.

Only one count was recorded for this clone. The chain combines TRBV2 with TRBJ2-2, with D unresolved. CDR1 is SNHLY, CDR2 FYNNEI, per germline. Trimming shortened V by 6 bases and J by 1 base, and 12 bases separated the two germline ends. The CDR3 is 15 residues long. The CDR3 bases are TGTGCCAGCAGAAAAATGGACGGGAACACCGGGGAGCTGTTTTTT. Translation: CASRKMDGNTGELFF.

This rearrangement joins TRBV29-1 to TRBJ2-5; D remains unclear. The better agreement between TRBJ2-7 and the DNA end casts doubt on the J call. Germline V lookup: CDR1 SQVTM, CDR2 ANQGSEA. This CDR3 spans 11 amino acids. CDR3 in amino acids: CSVRDSYEQYF. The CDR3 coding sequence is TGCAGCGTACGAGACTCCTACGAGCAGTACTTC.

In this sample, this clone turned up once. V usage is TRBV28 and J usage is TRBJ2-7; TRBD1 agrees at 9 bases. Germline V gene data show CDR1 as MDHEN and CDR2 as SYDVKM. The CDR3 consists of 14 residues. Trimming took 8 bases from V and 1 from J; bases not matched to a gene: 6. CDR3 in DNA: TGTGCCAGCGGGACAGGGTCAACGTCCTACGAGCAGTACTTC. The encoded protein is CASGTGSTSYEQYF.

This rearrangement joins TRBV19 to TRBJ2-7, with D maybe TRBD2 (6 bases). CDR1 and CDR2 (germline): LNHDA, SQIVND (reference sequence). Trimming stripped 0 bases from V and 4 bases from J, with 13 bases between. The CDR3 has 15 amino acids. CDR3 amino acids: CASSIDPGRGYEQYF. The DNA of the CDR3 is TGTGCCAGTAGTATAGATCCGGGGCGGGGATACGAGCAGTACTTC.

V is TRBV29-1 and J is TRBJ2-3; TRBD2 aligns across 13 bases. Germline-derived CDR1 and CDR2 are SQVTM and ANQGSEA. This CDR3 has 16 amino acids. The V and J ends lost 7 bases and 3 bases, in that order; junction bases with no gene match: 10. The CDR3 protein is CSAPGPGLAGTDTQYF. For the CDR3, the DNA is TGCAGCGCACCAGGTCCGGGACTAGCGGGAACAGATACGCAGTATTTT.